Described below is a single TCR beta chain sequence and its context. Germline CDR1 and CDR2: ENHRY and SYGVKD. Trimming stripped 1 base from V and 2 bases from J, with 19 bases between. CDR3 length: 18 residues. TCRdb keeps only in-frame clones here, not all; method: immunoSEQ multiplex PCR. Seen here are 250,000 to 350,000 clones, roughly 87% observed once, and the top ten hold approximately 2.4%. The data were taken from a study of blood T cell repertoires in COVID-19. The sequencing input was peripheral blood. The clonotype was recovered from a young man with active or convalescent COVID-19. The V gene is TRBV10-3, the J gene TRBJ2-3; D perhaps matches TRBD2 (6 bases). The chain's CDR3 is CAISELSGVFGTTDTQYF. The CDR3 DNA is TGTGCCATCAGTGAGTTATCGGGAGTTTTCGGAACCACAGATACGCAGTATTTT.